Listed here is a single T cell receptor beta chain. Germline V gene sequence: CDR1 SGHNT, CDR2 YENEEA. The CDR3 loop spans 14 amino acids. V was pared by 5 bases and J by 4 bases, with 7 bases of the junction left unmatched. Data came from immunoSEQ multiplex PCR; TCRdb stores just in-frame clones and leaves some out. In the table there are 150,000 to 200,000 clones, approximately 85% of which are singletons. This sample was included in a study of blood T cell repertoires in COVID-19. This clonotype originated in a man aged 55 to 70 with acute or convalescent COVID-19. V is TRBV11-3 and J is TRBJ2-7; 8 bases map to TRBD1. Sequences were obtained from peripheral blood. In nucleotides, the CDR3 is TGTGCCAGCAGCCCCGGGACAGGACCTTACGAGCAGTACTTC. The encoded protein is CASSPGTGPYEQYF.